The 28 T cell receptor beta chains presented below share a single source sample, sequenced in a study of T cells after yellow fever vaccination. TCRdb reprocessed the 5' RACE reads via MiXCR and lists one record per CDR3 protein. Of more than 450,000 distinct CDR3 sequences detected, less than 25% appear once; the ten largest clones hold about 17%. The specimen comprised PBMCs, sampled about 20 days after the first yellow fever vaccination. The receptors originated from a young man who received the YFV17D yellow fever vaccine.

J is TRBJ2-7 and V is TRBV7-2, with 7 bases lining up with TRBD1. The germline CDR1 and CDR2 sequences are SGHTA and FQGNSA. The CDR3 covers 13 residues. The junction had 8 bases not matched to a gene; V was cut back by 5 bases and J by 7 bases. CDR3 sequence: CASSPGRGREQYV. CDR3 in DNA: TGTGCCAGCAGCCCGGGAAGGGGGCGGGAGCAGTACGTC.

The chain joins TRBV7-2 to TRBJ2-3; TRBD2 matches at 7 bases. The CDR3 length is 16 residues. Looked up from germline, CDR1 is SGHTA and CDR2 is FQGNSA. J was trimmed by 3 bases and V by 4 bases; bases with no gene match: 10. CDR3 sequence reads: CASSWGWGGGTDTQYF. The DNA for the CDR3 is TGTGCCAGCAGCTGGGGTTGGGGGGGAGGAACAGATACGCAGTATTTT.

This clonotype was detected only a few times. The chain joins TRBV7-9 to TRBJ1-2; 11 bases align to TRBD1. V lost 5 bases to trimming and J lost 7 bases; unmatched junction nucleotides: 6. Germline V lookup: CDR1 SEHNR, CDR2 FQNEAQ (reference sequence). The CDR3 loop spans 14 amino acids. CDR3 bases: TGTGCCAGCAGCAACGGACAGGGGGCGTCTGGCTACACCTTC. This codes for CASSNGQGASGYTF.

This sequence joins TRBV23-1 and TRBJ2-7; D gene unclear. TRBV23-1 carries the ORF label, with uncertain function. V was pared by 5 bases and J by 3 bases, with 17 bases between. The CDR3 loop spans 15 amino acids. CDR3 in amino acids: CASSVLSGEGYEQYV. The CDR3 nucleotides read TGCGCCAGCAGTGTTTTGTCAGGAGAAGGCTACGAGCAGTACGTC.

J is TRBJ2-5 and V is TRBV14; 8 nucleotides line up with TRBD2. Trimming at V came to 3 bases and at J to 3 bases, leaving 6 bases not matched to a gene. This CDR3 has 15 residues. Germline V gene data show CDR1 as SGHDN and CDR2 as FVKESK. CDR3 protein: CASSHLGAGEETQYF. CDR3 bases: TGTGCCAGCAGCCACTTAGGAGCGGGGGAAGAGACCCAGTACTTC.

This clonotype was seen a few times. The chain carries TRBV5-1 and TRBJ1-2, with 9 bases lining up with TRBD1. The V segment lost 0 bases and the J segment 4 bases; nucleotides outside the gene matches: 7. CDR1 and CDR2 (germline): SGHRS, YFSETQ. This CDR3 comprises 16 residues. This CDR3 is CASSLDPPTGGYGYTF. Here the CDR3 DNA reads TGCGCCAGCAGCTTGGATCCTCCGACAGGGGGCTATGGCTACACCTTC.

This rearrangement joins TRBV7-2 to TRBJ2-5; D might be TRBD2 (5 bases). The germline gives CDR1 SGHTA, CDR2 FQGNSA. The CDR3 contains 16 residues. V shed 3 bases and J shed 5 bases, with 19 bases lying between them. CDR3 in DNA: TGTGCCAGCAGCTTCCCGGCGAGAGCAGTAGCGGAGACCCAGTACTTC. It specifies CASSFPARAVAETQYF.

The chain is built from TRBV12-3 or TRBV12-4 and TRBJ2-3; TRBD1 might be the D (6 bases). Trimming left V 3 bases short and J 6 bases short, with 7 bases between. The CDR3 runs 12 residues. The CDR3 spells CASSFQGDTQYF. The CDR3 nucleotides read TGTGCCAGCAGTTTTCAGGGGGATACGCAGTATTTT.

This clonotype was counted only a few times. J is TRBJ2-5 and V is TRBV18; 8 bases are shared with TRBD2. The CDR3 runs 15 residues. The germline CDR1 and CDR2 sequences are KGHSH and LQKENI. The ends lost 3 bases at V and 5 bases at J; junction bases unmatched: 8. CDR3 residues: CASSPGTSPRETQYF. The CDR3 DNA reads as TGTGCCAGCTCACCGGGGACTAGTCCAAGGGAGACCCAGTACTTC.

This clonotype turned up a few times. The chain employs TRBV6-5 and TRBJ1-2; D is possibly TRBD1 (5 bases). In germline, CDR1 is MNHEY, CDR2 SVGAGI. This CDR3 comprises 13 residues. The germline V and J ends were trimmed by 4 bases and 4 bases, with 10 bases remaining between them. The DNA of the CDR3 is TGTGCCAGCAGTTTGCCGGGGGGCTATGGCTACACCTTC. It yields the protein CASSLPGGYGYTF.

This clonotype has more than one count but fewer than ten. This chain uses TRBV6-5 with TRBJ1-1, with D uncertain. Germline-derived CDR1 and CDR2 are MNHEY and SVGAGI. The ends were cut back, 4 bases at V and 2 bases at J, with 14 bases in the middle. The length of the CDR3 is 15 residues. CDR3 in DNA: TGTGCCAGCAGTTGGTCACAGAGGGCCAACACTGAAGCTTTCTTT. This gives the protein CASSWSQRANTEAFF.

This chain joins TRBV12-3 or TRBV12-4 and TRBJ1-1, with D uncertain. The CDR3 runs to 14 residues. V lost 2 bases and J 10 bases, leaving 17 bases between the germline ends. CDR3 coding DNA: TGTGCCAGCAGTTTAAGTCTGGTATTCCGGGGAGCTTTCTTT. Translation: CASSLSLVFRGAFF.

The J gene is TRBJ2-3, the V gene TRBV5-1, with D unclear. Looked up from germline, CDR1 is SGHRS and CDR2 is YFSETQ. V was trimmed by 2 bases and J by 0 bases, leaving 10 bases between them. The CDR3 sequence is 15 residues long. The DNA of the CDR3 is TGCGCCAGCAGCTTACTCATACCTAGCACAGATACGCAGTATTTT. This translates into CASSLLIPSTDTQYF. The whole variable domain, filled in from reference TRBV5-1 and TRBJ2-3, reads KAGVTQTPRYLIKTRGQQVTLSCSPISGHRSVSWYQQTPGQGLQFLFEYFSETQRNKGNFPGRFSGRQFSNSRSEMNVSTLELGDSALYLCASSLLIPSTDTQYFGPGTRLTVL.

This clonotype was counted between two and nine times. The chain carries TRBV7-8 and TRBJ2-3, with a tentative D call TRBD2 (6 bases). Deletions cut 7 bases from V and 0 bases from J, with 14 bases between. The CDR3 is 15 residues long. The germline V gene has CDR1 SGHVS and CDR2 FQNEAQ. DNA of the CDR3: TGTGCCAGCACCCTGCTAGGGACTAGCACAGATACGCAGTATTTT. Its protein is CASTLLGTSTDTQYF.

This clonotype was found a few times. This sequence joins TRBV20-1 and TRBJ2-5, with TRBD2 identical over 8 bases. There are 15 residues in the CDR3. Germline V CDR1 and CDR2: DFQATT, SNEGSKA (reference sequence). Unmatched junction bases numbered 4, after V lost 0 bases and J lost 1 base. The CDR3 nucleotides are TGCAGTGCTAGAGAGCTAACTAGCGGCCAAGAGACCCAGTACTTC. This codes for CSARELTSGQETQYF.

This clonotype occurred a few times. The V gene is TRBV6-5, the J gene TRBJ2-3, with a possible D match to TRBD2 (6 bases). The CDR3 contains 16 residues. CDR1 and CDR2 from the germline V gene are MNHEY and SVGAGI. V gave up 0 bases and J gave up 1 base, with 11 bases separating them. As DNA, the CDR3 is TGTGCCAGCAGTTACTCCTTTACGGGGGGCACAGATACGCAGTATTTT. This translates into CASSYSFTGGTDTQYF.

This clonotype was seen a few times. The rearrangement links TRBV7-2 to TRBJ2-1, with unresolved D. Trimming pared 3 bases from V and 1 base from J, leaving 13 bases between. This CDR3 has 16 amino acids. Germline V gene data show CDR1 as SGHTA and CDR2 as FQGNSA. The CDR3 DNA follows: TGTGCCAGCAGCTTGAGCCCTTCCAGGTCCTACAATGAGCAGTTCTTC. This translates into CASSLSPSRSYNEQFF.

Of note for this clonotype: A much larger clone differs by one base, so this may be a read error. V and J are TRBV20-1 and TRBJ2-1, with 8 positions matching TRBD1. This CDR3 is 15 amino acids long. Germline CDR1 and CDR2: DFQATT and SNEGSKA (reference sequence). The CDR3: CSTRDPRQGFAEQFF. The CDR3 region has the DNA TGCAGTACTAGAGACCCACGACAGGGGTTTGCTGAGCAGTTCTTC.

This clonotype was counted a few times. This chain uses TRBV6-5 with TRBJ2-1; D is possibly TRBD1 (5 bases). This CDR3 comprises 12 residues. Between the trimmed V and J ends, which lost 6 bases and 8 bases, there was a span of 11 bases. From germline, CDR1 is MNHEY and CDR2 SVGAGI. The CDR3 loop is CASRRTGDEQFF. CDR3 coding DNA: TGTGCCAGCAGGAGAACAGGAGATGAGCAGTTCTTC.

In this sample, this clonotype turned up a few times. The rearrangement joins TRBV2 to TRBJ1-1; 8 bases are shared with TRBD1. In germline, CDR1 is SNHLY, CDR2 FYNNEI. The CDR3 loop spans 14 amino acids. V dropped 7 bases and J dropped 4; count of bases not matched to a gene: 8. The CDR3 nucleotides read TGTGCCAGCATAGTCCGGACAGGGTTCACTGAAGCTTTCTTT. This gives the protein CASIVRTGFTEAFF.

The CDR3 sequence: CASSARTPEQYF. The DNA of the CDR3 is TGTGCCAGCAGCGCCAGAACCCCCGAGCAGTACTTC. This chain connects TRBV11-2 to TRBJ2-7; the D is unclear. V lost 5 bases and J 6 bases, leaving 11 bases between the germline ends. CDR1 is SGHAT, CDR2 FQNNGV, per germline. The CDR3 has 12 amino acids.

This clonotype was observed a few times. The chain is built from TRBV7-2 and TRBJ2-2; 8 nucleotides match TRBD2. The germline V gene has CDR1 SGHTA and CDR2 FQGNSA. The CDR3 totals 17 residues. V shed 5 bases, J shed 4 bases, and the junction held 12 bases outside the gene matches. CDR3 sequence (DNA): TGTGCCAGCAGCGAACAAGCGGGGGATTCTAGCACCGGGGAGCTGTTTTTT. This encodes CASSEQAGDSSTGELFF. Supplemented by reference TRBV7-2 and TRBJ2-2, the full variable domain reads GAGVSQSPSNKVTEKGKDVELRCDPISGHTALYWYRQSLGQGLEFLIYFQGNSAPDKSGLPSDRFSAERTGGSVSTLTIQRTQQEDSAVYLCASSEQAGDSSTGELFFGEGSRLTVL.

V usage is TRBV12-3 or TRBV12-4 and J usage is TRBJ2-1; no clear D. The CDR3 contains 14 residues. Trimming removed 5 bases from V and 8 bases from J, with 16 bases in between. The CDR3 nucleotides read TGTGCCAGCAGTCCATGGGCCTCTAGTGATGAGCAGTTCTTC. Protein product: CASSPWASSDEQFF.

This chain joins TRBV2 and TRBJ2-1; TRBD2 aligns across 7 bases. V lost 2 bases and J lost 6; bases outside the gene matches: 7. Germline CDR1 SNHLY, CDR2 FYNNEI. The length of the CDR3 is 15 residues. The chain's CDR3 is CASSEWRGISNEQFF. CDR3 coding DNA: TGTGCCAGCAGTGAATGGCGGGGGATTAGCAATGAGCAGTTCTTC.

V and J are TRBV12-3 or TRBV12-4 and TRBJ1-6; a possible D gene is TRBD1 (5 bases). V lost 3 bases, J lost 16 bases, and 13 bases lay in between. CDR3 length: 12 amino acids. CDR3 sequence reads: CASSLTDTKLHF. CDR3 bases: TGTGCCAGCAGTTTGACAGATACCAAACTCCACTTT.

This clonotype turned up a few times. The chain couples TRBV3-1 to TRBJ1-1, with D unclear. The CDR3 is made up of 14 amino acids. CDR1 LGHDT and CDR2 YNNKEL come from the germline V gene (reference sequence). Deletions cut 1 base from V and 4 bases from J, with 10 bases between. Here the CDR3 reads CASSQVRHSTEAFF. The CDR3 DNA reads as TGTGCCAGCAGCCAAGTCCGTCATTCCACTGAAGCTTTCTTT.

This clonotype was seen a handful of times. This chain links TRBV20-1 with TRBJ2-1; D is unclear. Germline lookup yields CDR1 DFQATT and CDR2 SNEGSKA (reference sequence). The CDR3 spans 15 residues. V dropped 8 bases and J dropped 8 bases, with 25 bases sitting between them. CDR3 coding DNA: TGCAGTACTTCATTTCTAAGTCAGCTGTCGGATGAGCAGTTCTTC. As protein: CSTSFLSQLSDEQFF.

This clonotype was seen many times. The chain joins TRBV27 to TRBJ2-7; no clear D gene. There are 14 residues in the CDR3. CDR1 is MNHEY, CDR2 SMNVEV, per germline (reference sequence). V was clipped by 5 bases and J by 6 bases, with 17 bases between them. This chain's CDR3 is CASSPLDGPTEQYV. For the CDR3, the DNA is TGTGCCAGCAGTCCGCTGGACGGCCCTACCGAGCAGTACGTC.